Presented here are 5 T cell receptor beta chains from one specimen sequenced in a study of OX40 agonist ivuxolimab in advanced cancers. Clones were read by immunoSEQ multiplex PCR, and TCRdb kept only the in-frame ones, dropping some. The data contain some 10,000 clones, roughly nine tenths of them singletons. Sequencing used CD4+ or CD8+ T cells sorted from blood, obtained in a trial of the OX40 agonist ivuxolimab. The receptors originated from an adult with an advanced solid tumor such as melanoma, head and neck, liver or kidney cancer.

V and J are TRBV6-4 and TRBJ2-1; D call uncertain. V gave up 6 bases and J gave up 8 bases, with 14 bases separating them. The CDR3 is 13 residues long. Germline V gene sequence: CDR1 MRHNA, CDR2 SNTAGT. CDR3 in DNA: TGTGCCAGCAGCGATAGACACGAGCATGAGCAGTTCTTC. This translates into CASSDRHEHEQFF.

The chain has TRBV19 and TRBJ2-7, with a tentative D call TRBD2 (6 bases). Trimming left V 1 base short and J 2 bases short, with 12 bases between. The CDR3 runs to 15 residues. The germline V gene encodes CDR1 LNHDA and CDR2 SQIVND (reference sequence). The CDR3 DNA sequence: TGTGCCAGTAGTATAGGGGCGGGACCTACCTACGAGCAGTACTTC. It yields the protein CASSIGAGPTYEQYF.

The chain employs TRBV10-3 and TRBJ2-6; D is unclear. Trimming took off 5 bases at V and 5 bases at J, with 22 bases between the two ends. The V gene's germline CDR1 is ENHRY and CDR2 SYGVKD. The CDR3 has 18 amino acids. The CDR3 region is CAISLRRCRYSRANVLTF. As DNA, the CDR3 is TGTGCCATCAGTCTAAGACGCTGTAGATACAGTCGGGCCAACGTCCTGACTTTC.

This clone occurred once. CDR3 protein: CASSLALAPDTQYF. CDR3 nucleotide sequence: TGTGCCAGCAGCTTAGCGCTGGCACCAGATACGCAGTATTTT. The chain is built from TRBV11-1 and TRBJ2-3; D is undetermined. Trimming removed 0 bases at V and 4 bases at J, with 8 bases between. The CDR3 runs 14 residues. Germline values: CDR1 SGHAT, CDR2 FQDESV (reference sequence).

This clone appeared a few times. CDR3 DNA: TGCGCCAGCAGCTTGAGTCTGAAATACGAGCAGTACTTC. It encodes CASSLSLKYEQYF. The V and J genes are TRBV5-1 and TRBJ2-7, with D unresolved. V was shortened by 1 base and J by 4 bases, with 9 bases between the two germline ends. CDR3 length equals 13 residues. The germline V gene encodes CDR1 SGHRS and CDR2 YFSETQ.